A selection of T cell receptor beta chains follows, all from one sample in a study of blood T cell repertoires in COVID-19. Profiling relied on immunoSEQ multiplex PCR, and the TCRdb table lists in-frame clones only, not all of them. The profile shows about 98,000 clones, around nine tenths of them singletons. Source material: peripheral blood. The receptors originated from a woman between 50 and 59 years old with COVID-19, enrolled during active disease. The CDR3 runs from the conserved cysteine through the conserved F or W. D genes are given only for firm matches. Rows may omit the clone size; those that give it use once, few, many or a size class.

j_call	d_call	clone_size	v_call	cdr3_aa	cdr3_nt
TRBJ1-1	TRBD1	.	TRBV30	CAWTDRGNTEAFF	TGTGCCTGGACGGACAGGGGAAATACTGAAGCTTTCTTT
TRBJ1-6	TRBD1	.	TRBV30	CAWSGLGQGNSPLHF	TGTGCCTGGAGTGGTTTAGGACAGGGAAATTCACCCCTCCACTTT
TRBJ1-5	.	.	TRBV6-2/TRBV6-3	CASSLGTKNQPQHF	TGTGCCAGCAGCCTAGGGACAAAAAATCAGCCCCAGCATTTT
TRBJ1-2	.	.	TRBV19	CASSIKTAPANYGYTF	TGTGCCAGTAGTATAAAGACAGCACCAGCTAACTATGGCTACACCTTC
TRBJ1-1	.	.	TRBV2	CASSEWAVSNTEAFF	TGTGCCAGCAGTGAATGGGCAGTTTCGAACACTGAAGCTTTCTTT
TRBJ1-4	.	once	TRBV11-2	CASSFSGGVLTNEKLFF	TGTGCCAGCAGCTTTAGCGGGGGCGTCCTAACTAATGAAAAACTGTTTTTT
TRBJ1-2	.	.	TRBV2	CASTMTGRVGGYTF	TGTGCCAGCACGATGACGGGGAGGGTGGGTGGCTACACCTTC
TRBJ2-1	TRBD1	.	TRBV11-2	CASSFPGTGGTTTHEQFF	TGTGCCAGCAGCTTCCCCGGGACAGGGGGCACTACTACCCATGAGCAGTTCTTC
TRBJ1-2	TRBD1	.	TRBV9	CASSVVTGGSGYTF	TGTGCCAGCAGCGTAGTTACAGGGGGAAGTGGCTACACCTTC
TRBJ2-7	.	.	TRBV4-3	CASSQDRGGVYEQYF	TGCGCCAGCAGCCAAGATAGGGGGGGCGTGTACGAGCAGTACTTC
TRBJ1-4	TRBD1	.	TRBV15	CATSRDYQGAGEKLFF	TGTGCCACCAGCAGAGACTACCAGGGGGCGGGGGAAAAACTGTTTTTT
TRBJ2-4	TRBD2	.	TRBV19	CASSIVASGGALGKNIQYF	TGTGCCAGTAGTATTGTGGCCAGCGGGGGGGCCTTGGGCAAAAACATTCAGTACTTC
TRBJ2-5	TRBD1	.	TRBV19	CASRDRGVETQYF	TGTGCCAGTAGGGACAGGGGTGTGGAGACCCAGTACTTC
TRBJ1-6	.	.	TRBV20-1	CSASGWRGSSYNSPLHF	TGCAGTGCTAGTGGGTGGAGAGGGAGCTCCTATAATTCACCCCTCCACTTT
TRBJ2-2	.	.	TRBV5-1	CASSPGGTNTGELFF	TGCGCCAGCAGCCCTGGGGGGACGAACACCGGGGAGCTGTTTTTT
TRBJ1-1	.	.	TRBV19	CASRTLNRDLQAFF	TGTGCCAGTAGAACATTAAACAGGGATCTTCAAGCTTTCTTT
TRBJ1-3	.	once	TRBV14	CASSQEVSDYSGNTIYF	TGTGCCAGCAGCCAAGAGGTGTCAGATTACTCTGGAAACACCATATATTTT
TRBJ1-2	TRBD1	.	TRBV5-1	CASSRQGGNYGYTF	TGCGCCAGCAGTCGCCAGGGGGGTAACTATGGCTACACCTTC